Following are 17 T cell receptor beta chains from one sample sequenced in a study of regulatory T cells in long-lasting Graves disease (dated by TCRdb to the early 2020s). The time point tag for this specimen amounts to: newly diagnosed GD, antithyroid drugs for less than 3 months. For both TCR sequencing and RNA sequencing, RNA was extracted from PBMCs using TRIzol. To prepare the library, multiplex PCR was applied. Sequencing was performed on an Illumina HiSeq 4000. iRepertoire HTBI primers and Arm-PCR amplification of CDR3 regions were used to construct TCR beta libraries. Clones were called with MiXCR by TCRdb after fastp trimmed the public reads at Q25, and only in-frame beta chains were retained. For every CDR3 protein sequence, its rows merge into one entry that carries the most common genes and DNA. Present in this sample are approximately 470,000 distinct CDR3 sequences, 16% of which were seen just once. The top ten clones comprise 12% of the sample.

In addition, the sample was reused for a study of T cells in Graves' hyperthyroidism and ophthalmopathy.

The source material was peripheral blood mononuclear cells (PBMCs), sampled at new diagnosis, from a patient treated with antithyroid drugs. These receptors all stem from a middle-aged man with Graves disease. Donor details come from another sample of the same person, matched by shared clones.

This clonotype has at least ten counts. The chain couples TRBV20-1 to TRBJ2-2, with D hard to call. CDR3 size: 15 residues. Germline lookup yields CDR1 DFQATT and CDR2 SNEGSKA (reference sequence). V gave up 5 bases and J gave up 0 bases, with 13 bases separating them. In DNA form, the CDR3 reads TGCAGTGCTCAGGCTAGGACGCCGAACACCGGGGAGCTGTTTTTT. It encodes CSAQARTPNTGELFF.

This clonotype was recorded many times. The gene calls are TRBV5-1 and TRBJ1-1; D uncertain. The CDR3 runs to 14 residues. CDR1 and CDR2 (germline): SGHRS, YFSETQ. V lost 2 bases and J lost 1, with 9 bases in between. CDR3 amino acids: CASSFSDANTEAFF. In DNA, the CDR3 is TGCGCCAGCAGCTTCTCGGACGCGAACACTGAAGCTTTCTTT.

The J gene is TRBJ2-5, the V gene TRBV29-1; 7 bases map to TRBD1. The CDR3 is made up of 14 amino acids. The J segment lost 6 bases and the V segment lost 6 bases, leaving 13 bases of the junction unmatched. Germline CDR1 is SQVTM and CDR2 is ANQGSEA. The DNA for the CDR3 is TGCAGCGTCGATACTCGACAGGGTGGAAAGACCCAGTACTTC. It specifies CSVDTRQGGKTQYF.

At least ten counts were recorded for this clonotype. The chain joins TRBV7-8 to TRBJ2-1; D gene ambiguous. V was trimmed by 2 bases and J by 0 bases, leaving 8 bases between them. Germline V lookup: CDR1 SGHVS, CDR2 FQNEAQ. The CDR3 covers 15 residues. The CDR3 DNA follows: TGTGCCAGCAGCTTATCGCATAGCTCCTACAATGAGCAGTTCTTC. Translated, it gives CASSLSHSSYNEQFF.

In its sample, this clonotype was seen a few times. The CDR3 region has the DNA TGTGCCAGCAGCCACAGGGGGCTCCAAGAGACCCAGTACTTC. The encoded protein is CASSHRGLQETQYF. The genes are TRBV9 and TRBJ2-5; 9 bases align to TRBD1. The CDR3 extends over 14 amino acids. Germline V gives CDR1 SGDLS, CDR2 YYNGEE. Trimming cost V 4 bases and J 1 base; bases outside gene matches: 2.

To note about this clonotype: Given a much more abundant clone one base away, this may be a read error. The chain combines TRBV12-3 or TRBV12-4 with TRBJ2-1; 7 bases agree with TRBD1. Losses at the gene ends were 4 bases for V and 10 bases for J; bases not matched to a gene: 10. The CDR3 spans 14 residues. This chain's CDR3 is CASSWMGQSYEQFF. Here the CDR3 DNA reads TGTGCCAGCAGTTGGATGGGACAGTCCTACGAGCAGTTCTTC.

This clonotype was recorded many times. The chain uses TRBV7-9 and TRBJ2-3; no clear D gene. The CDR3 consists of 15 residues. The germline CDR1 and CDR2 sequences are SEHNR and FQNEAQ (reference sequence). V gave up 1 base and J gave up 2 bases, with 10 bases separating them. The DNA of the CDR3 is TGTGCCAGCAGCTTAGGGTTTGGCACCACAGATACGCAGTATTTT. As protein: CASSLGFGTTDTQYF.

This clonotype was found many times. V gene TRBV3-1 combines with J gene TRBJ2-2, with D perhaps matching TRBD1 (6 bases). V was shortened by 0 bases and J by 6 bases, with 11 bases between the two germline ends. In germline, CDR1 is LGHDT, CDR2 YNNKEL (reference sequence). The CDR3 has 15 residues. The CDR3 sequence is CASSQEPGVAGELFF. CDR3 DNA sequence: TGTGCCAGCAGCCAAGAGCCAGGGGTAGCCGGGGAGCTGTTTTTT.

This clonotype was detected ten times or more. V and J are TRBV18 and TRBJ1-2, with D hard to call. Germline CDR1 and CDR2: KGHSH and LQKENI. CDR3 size: 12 residues. V lost 2 bases and J lost 9, with 10 bases in between. CDR3 sequence reads: CASSPSRDSYTF. CDR3 bases: TGTGCCAGCTCACCATCCCGGGATAGCTACACCTTC.

This clonotype has ten or more counts. The genes are TRBV2 and TRBJ1-2; no clear D. Trimming removed 8 bases at V and 4 bases at J, with 17 bases between. CDR1 and CDR2 (germline): SNHLY, FYNNEI. The CDR3 runs 14 residues. CDR3 sequence (DNA): TGTGCCAGCGCAGAGAGGGAAGCGGGCTATGGCTACACCTTC. Protein: CASAEREAGYGYTF.

This clonotype was counted at least ten times. The rearrangement uses TRBV28 and TRBJ2-7; D may be TRBD2 (6 bases). The CDR3 runs to 14 residues. Germline CDR1 and CDR2: MDHEN and SYDVKM. V lost 6 bases, J lost 5 bases, and 17 bases lay in between. This CDR3 is CASRPGTSNHEQYF. The CDR3 nucleotides are TGTGCCAGCAGGCCCGGCACTAGCAACCACGAGCAGTACTTC.

This clonotype appeared once. This chain uses TRBV20-1 with TRBJ2-7, with D tentatively TRBD1 or TRBD2 (5 bases each). V dropped 3 bases and J dropped 5 bases, with 17 bases sitting between them. Germline-derived CDR1 and CDR2 are DFQATT and SNEGSKA (reference sequence). This CDR3 is built from 14 residues. This CDR3 reads CSASGAGSSNEQYF. CDR3 DNA: TGCAGTGCTAGCGGGGCTGGCAGTAGTAACGAGCAGTACTTC.

V gene TRBV24-1 combines with J gene TRBJ2-2, with D possibly matching TRBD2 (6 bases). CDR3 length equals 15 residues. Germline CDR1 is KGHDR and CDR2 is SFDVKD. The V end lost 7 bases, the J end lost 4 bases, and 15 bases lay between the germline ends. This CDR3 is CATSPKGTPTGELFF. Written as DNA, the CDR3 is TGTGCCACCAGCCCCAAGGGGACTCCCACCGGGGAGCTGTTTTTT.

V gene TRBV19 combines with J gene TRBJ2-7; possibly TRBD1 for D (6 bases). Germline assignment: CDR1 LNHDA and CDR2 SQIVND (reference sequence). The CDR3 spans 14 residues. V was shortened by 5 bases and J by 3 bases, with 14 bases between the two germline ends. As DNA, the CDR3 is TGTGCCAGTAGTTCGGGACAAGGGGACTACGAGCAGTACTTC. Amino acid sequence: CASSSGQGDYEQYF.

The V gene is TRBV11-2, the J gene TRBJ2-6, with 10 bases fitting TRBD2. Germline CDR1 reads SGHAT; CDR2 reads FQNNGV. The CDR3 contains 23 residues. Germline trimming cut 5 bases from V and 10 bases from J; bases unmatched to any gene: 32. The CDR3 nucleotides are TGTGCCAGCAGCCAAGATAGGCCCTTAAGCGGGAGGGCCGGGTCCCCCCGGGTAAACGTCCTGACTTTC. Translating it yields CASSQDRPLSGRAGSPRVNVLTF. The variable domain in full, completed from reference TRBV11-2 and TRBJ2-6, reads EAGVAQSPRYKIIEKRQSVAFWCNPISGHATLYWYQQILGQGPKLLIQFQNNGVVDDSQLPKDRFSAERLKGVDSTLKIQPAKLEDSAVYLCASSQDRPLSGRAGSPRVNVLTFGAGSRLTVL.

The V gene is TRBV13, the J gene TRBJ2-7; the D gene could be TRBD1 or TRBD2 (6 bases each). Germline CDR1 PRHDT, CDR2 FYEKMQ (reference sequence). The CDR3 has 15 residues. The V end lost 5 bases, the J end lost 3 bases, and 17 bases lay between the germline ends. DNA of the CDR3: TGTGCCAGCAGCGAACTAGACAGGACTATCTACGAGCAGTACTTC. Encoded protein: CASSELDRTIYEQYF.

V usage is TRBV6-2 or TRBV6-3 and J usage is TRBJ2-1; D might be TRBD2 (6 bases). Germline loops: CDR1 MNHEY, CDR2 SVGEGT. V lost 10 bases, J lost 6 bases, and 19 bases lay in between. This CDR3 has 14 amino acids. CDR3 amino acids: CATLSAGSPNEQFF. CDR3 DNA sequence: TGTGCCACCCTATCAGCCGGGAGCCCCAATGAGCAGTTCTTC.